The 12 T cell receptor beta chains below come from one sample, sequenced in a study of blood T cell repertoires in COVID-19. TCRdb's table, derived via immunoSEQ multiplex PCR, lists solely in-frame clones and lacks some. Among hundreds of thousands of clones listed, approximately 91% were seen once. Input material: PBMCs or T cells enriched from blood (not recorded which). These receptors were taken from a woman in her thirties or forties who had recovered from COVID-19.

The V gene is TRBV4-1, the J gene TRBJ2-1; no firm D call. Trimming removed 0 bases at V and 8 bases at J, with 17 bases between. The CDR3 is made up of 16 amino acids. Per the germline V gene, CDR1 is MGHRA and CDR2 is YSYEKL. The CDR3 spells CASSQDATLFGYEQFF. The CDR3 DNA sequence: TGCGCCAGCAGCCAAGATGCGACACTCTTCGGCTATGAGCAGTTCTTC.

The chain has TRBV4-1 and TRBJ2-5, with D tentatively TRBD2 (6 bases). The V end lost 1 base, the J end lost 4 bases, and 10 bases lay between the germline ends. The CDR3 spans 14 residues. The V gene's germline CDR1 is MGHRA and CDR2 YSYEKL. The CDR3 loop is CASSQAGVRETQYF. As DNA, the CDR3 is TGCGCCAGCAGCCAAGCGGGAGTGCGAGAGACCCAGTACTTC.

There are a few counts of this clone. The chain recombines TRBV10-3 with TRBJ2-1; TRBD1 matches at 11 bases. In germline, CDR1 is ENHRY, CDR2 SYGVKD. Trimming at V came to 2 bases and at J to 8 bases, leaving 5 bases not matched to a gene. CDR3 size: 15 residues. CDR3 nucleotide sequence: TGTGCCATCAGTGAGGGAGGACAGGGGGCTTATGAGCAGTTCTTC. It codes for CAISEGGQGAYEQFF.

The chain recombines TRBV2 with TRBJ2-2, with 10 bases fitting TRBD1. The CDR3 length is 14 residues. V dropped 8 bases and J dropped 0; count of bases not matched to a gene: 0. Germline-derived CDR1 and CDR2 are SNHLY and FYNNEI. The CDR3 DNA is TGTGCCAGCGGACAGGGGGCGAACACCGGGGAGCTGTTTTTT. Protein: CASGQGANTGELFF.

This clone was seen just once. The chain employs TRBV5-1 and TRBJ2-1; 8 bases line up with TRBD2. J lost 5 bases, V lost 1 base, and 5 bases had no gene match. Germline-derived CDR1 and CDR2 are SGHRS and YFSETQ. The CDR3 spans 15 residues. CDR3 sequence: CASSLQRGRNNEQFF. The CDR3 region has the DNA TGCGCCAGCAGCTTGCAGCGGGGGCGAAACAATGAGCAGTTCTTC.

This chain uses TRBV7-2 with TRBJ2-1; 9 positions match TRBD1. Trimming removed 3 bases from V and 3 bases from J; junction bases left unmatched: 15. The germline V gene has CDR1 SGHTA and CDR2 FQGNSA. This CDR3 contains 19 residues. Written as DNA, the CDR3 is TGTGCCAGCAGCTTTTTGGGACAGGGAAATCTCGGGATCTACAATGAGCAGTTCTTC. This codes for CASSFLGQGNLGIYNEQFF.

This chain links TRBV12-3 or TRBV12-4 with TRBJ2-7; 7 positions match TRBD1. CDR3 length: 13 residues. The trim removed 5 bases at V and 1 base at J, leaving 2 bases unmatched. The CDR3 protein is CASSLQGSYEQYF. The CDR3 bases are TGTGCCAGCAGTCTACAGGGGTCCTACGAGCAGTACTTC.

CDR3 amino acids: CASSLGSPEGIYGYTF. DNA of the CDR3: TGTGCCAGCAGCTTGGGAAGTCCTGAGGGTATCTATGGCTACACCTTC. V usage is TRBV7-2 and J usage is TRBJ1-2, with D hard to call. The CDR3 contains 16 residues. Trimming removed 3 bases at V and 4 bases at J, with 18 bases between. From germline, CDR1 is SGHTA and CDR2 FQGNSA.

The chain combines TRBV29-1 with TRBJ1-5; 9 nucleotides match TRBD1. J gave up 11 bases and V 4 bases, and 9 bases lay outside the gene matches. CDR3 size: 13 residues. CDR1 and CDR2 from the germline V gene are SQVTM and ANQGSEA. The CDR3 loop reads CSVGDRAEGAQHF. Here the CDR3 DNA reads TGCAGCGTTGGGGACAGGGCGGAGGGAGCCCAGCATTTT.

There are a few counts of this clone. The chain joins TRBV4-3 to TRBJ1-4; TRBD1 aligns across 10 bases. V shed 3 bases, J shed 7 bases, and the junction held 5 bases outside the gene matches. CDR3 length: 15 amino acids. The germline gives CDR1 LGHNA, CDR2 YSLEER. CDR3 sequence: CASSHDRGQGEKLFF. The CDR3 DNA reads as TGCGCCAGCAGCCACGACAGGGGGCAGGGTGAAAAACTGTTTTTT.

V and J are TRBV7-3 and TRBJ1-1; D unresolved. The V gene lost 5 bases and the J gene lost 4 bases, with 11 bases spanning the gap. The CDR3 totals 13 residues. Germline CDR1 SGHTA, CDR2 FQGTGA. CDR3 region: CASSPRDATEAFF. The DNA of the CDR3 is TGTGCCAGCAGCCCCCGGGATGCCACTGAAGCTTTCTTT.

This chain joins TRBV6-5 and TRBJ1-3; TRBD1 matches at 7 bases. Germline V gene data show CDR1 as MNHEY and CDR2 as SVGAGI. Losses at the gene ends were 6 bases for V and 7 bases for J; bases not matched to a gene: 6. The CDR3 length is 13 residues. This CDR3 reads CASRPPGGNTIYF. CDR3 coding DNA: TGTGCCAGCAGGCCACCAGGGGGGAACACCATATATTTT.